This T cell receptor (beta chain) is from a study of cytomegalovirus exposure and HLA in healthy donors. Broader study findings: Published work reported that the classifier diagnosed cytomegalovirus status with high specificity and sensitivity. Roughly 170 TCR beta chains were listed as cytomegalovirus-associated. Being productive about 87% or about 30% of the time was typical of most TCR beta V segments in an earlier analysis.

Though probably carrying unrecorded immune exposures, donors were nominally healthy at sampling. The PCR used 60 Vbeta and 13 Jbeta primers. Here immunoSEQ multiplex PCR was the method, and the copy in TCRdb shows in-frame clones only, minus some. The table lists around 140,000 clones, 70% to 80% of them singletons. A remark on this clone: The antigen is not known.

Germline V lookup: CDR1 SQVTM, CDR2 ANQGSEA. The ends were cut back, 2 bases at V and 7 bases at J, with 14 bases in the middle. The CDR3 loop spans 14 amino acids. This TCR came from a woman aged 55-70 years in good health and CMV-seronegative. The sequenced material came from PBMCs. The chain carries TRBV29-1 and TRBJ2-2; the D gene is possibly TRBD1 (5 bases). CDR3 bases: TGCAGCGTTGAACAGGGAATGGTGCACGGGGAGCTGTTTTTT. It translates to CSVEQGMVHGELFF.